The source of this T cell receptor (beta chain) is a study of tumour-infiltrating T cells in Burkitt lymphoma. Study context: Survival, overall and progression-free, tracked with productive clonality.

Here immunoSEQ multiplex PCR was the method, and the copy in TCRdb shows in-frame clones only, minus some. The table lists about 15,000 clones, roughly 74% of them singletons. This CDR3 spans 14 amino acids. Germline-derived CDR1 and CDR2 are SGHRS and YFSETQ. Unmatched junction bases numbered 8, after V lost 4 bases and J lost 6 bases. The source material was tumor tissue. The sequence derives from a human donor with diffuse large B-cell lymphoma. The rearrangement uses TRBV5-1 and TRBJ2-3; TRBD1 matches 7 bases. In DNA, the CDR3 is TGCGCCAGCAGCGGACAGGCTCCTAGGGATACGCAGTATTTT. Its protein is CASSGQAPRDTQYF.